This T cell receptor beta chain is drawn from a study of CD4+ T cells in melanoma. Whole-study results and caveats: CD8+ T cell, macrophage and B cell function reportedly correlated with neoantigen-specific CD4+ T cells. Reportedly, melanoma neoantigen-specific CD4+ T cells showed varied differentiation states.

Assay used: immunoSEQ multiplex PCR; TCRdb lists only in-frame clones, some missing. Here the sample spans over 100,000 clones, about 90% being singletons. Comments on this clone: Its antigen is unknown.

Germline values: CDR1 LGHNA, CDR2 YSLEER. The J segment lost 5 bases and the V segment lost 4 bases, leaving 6 bases of the junction unmatched. The CDR3 has 14 amino acids. The sample was peripheral blood. The chain employs TRBV4-3 and TRBJ1-2; TRBD1 agrees at 8 bases. The sequence came from a human donor with melanoma. CDR3 sequence (DNA): TGCGCCAGCAGCCCAGAGGGACAGGAGTATGGCTACACCTTC. As protein: CASSPEGQEYGYTF.